Below are 15 T cell receptor beta chains sequenced from a single sample in a study of PD-1 blockade in classical Hodgkin lymphoma. The patients all showed relapse after autologous stem cell transplantation, while their brentuximab vedotin exposure varied. Generated by immunoSEQ multiplex PCR, the TCRdb table keeps only in-frame clones and is missing some. The repertoire holds more than 50,000 clones, with roughly two thirds as singletons. The source was peripheral blood mononuclear cells (PBMCs), collected before the second cycle of nivolumab. These receptors originate from a human donor with classical Hodgkin lymphoma.

The chain is built from TRBV28 and TRBJ2-2, with a possible D match to TRBD2 (5 bases). Germline CDR1 and CDR2: MDHEN and SYDVKM. The CDR3 consists of 14 residues. V shed 6 bases and J shed 5 bases, with 13 bases lying between them. CDR3 in DNA: TGTGCCAGCAGCTCACTAGACACAACCGGGGAGCTGTTTTTT. It encodes CASSSLDTTGELFF. Full variable domain (missing parts from reference TRBV28 and TRBJ2-2): DVKVTQSSRYLVKRTGEKVFLECVQDMDHENMFWYRQDPGLGLRLIYFSYDVKMKEKGDIPEGYSVSREKKERFSLILESASTNQTSMYLCASSSLDTTGELFFGEGSRLTVL.

This clone has a count of ten or more. The chain joins TRBV5-1 to TRBJ1-5; 9 bases map to TRBD1. With V trimmed by 4 bases and J by 0 bases, 2 bases remained unmatched. From germline, CDR1 is SGHRS and CDR2 YFSETQ. This CDR3 is 15 amino acids long. The CDR3 loop reads CASSQGQGSNQPQHF. The CDR3 nucleotides read TGCGCCAGCAGCCAGGGACAGGGTAGCAATCAGCCCCAGCATTTT.

V usage is TRBV4-1 and J usage is TRBJ2-7, with 11 bases that match TRBD2. This CDR3 spans 16 amino acids. The V gene end was trimmed by 3 bases and the J gene end by 2 bases; junction bases not matched to a gene: 6. From germline, CDR1 is MGHRA and CDR2 YSYEKL. For the CDR3, the DNA is TGCGCCAGCAGCCAGAAGGGACTAGCGGAAGCCTACGAGCAGTACTTC. The encoded protein is CASSQKGLAEAYEQYF.

This clone was counted once. The CDR3: CASSQVPELALNEQFF. CDR3 sequence (DNA): TGCGCCAGCAGCCAAGTCCCCGAGCTCGCCCTCAATGAGCAGTTCTTC. The rearrangement uses TRBV4-1 and TRBJ2-1, with D unresolved. This CDR3 contains 16 residues. V was cut by 1 base and J by 6 bases, with 16 bases left in between. The germline V gene has CDR1 MGHRA and CDR2 YSYEKL.

The chain links TRBV9 to TRBJ2-5; D could derive from TRBD1 or TRBD2 (6 bases each). The CDR3 covers 15 residues. V was cut by 1 base and J by 5 bases, with 15 bases left in between. CDR1 is SGDLS and CDR2 is YYNGEE in the germline V gene. The CDR3 here is CASSVNRGGGETQYF. In DNA form, the CDR3 reads TGTGCCAGCAGCGTAAACCGCGGAGGGGGGGAGACCCAGTACTTC.

This chain connects TRBV2 to TRBJ2-2, with D unclear. Trimming removed 2 bases at V and 1 base at J, with 14 bases between. The length of the CDR3 is 17 residues. The V gene's germline CDR1 is SNHLY and CDR2 FYNNEI. The CDR3 here is CASSERSGLLNTGELFF. The CDR3 DNA reads as TGTGCCAGCAGTGAACGGTCCGGGCTACTGAACACCGGGGAGCTGTTTTTT.

V is TRBV5-1 and J is TRBJ2-2; TRBD2 is a possible D gene (6 bases). The CDR3 has 15 residues. The ends were cut back, 3 bases at V and 6 bases at J, with 15 bases in the middle. The germline gives CDR1 SGHRS, CDR2 YFSETQ. DNA for the CDR3: TGCGCCAGCAGCTCGCTAGCGAGGGGCCCCGGGGAGCTGTTTTTT. As protein: CASSSLARGPGELFF.

CDR3 in amino acids: CATRTAQMAHSGNTIYF. The CDR3 nucleotides are TGTGCCACCCGGACGGCCCAGATGGCGCATTCTGGAAACACCATATATTTT. The V call is TRBV28, the J call TRBJ1-3; D remains ambiguous. CDR3 length: 17 residues. V was trimmed by 10 bases and J by 1 base, leaving 23 bases between them. Per the germline V gene, CDR1 is MDHEN and CDR2 is SYDVKM.

The table lists this clone with a few counts. For the CDR3, the DNA is TGTGCCAGTAGTATAGGGTCTACGGAGTTGCAGTACTTC. Its protein product is CASSIGSTELQYF. The chain links TRBV19 to TRBJ2-7; no reliable D call. V dropped 1 base and J dropped 9 bases, with 13 bases sitting between them. CDR1 is LNHDA and CDR2 is SQIVND in the germline V gene (reference sequence). The CDR3 extends over 13 amino acids.

This clone was observed many times. Written as DNA, the CDR3 is TGTGCCAGCAGATCAAGCGGGAGTGGCTACAATGAGCAGTTCTTC. As protein: CASRSSGSGYNEQFF. The chain carries TRBV6-5 and TRBJ2-1; 8 nucleotides match TRBD2. The junction had 7 bases not matched to a gene; V was cut back by 6 bases and J by 3 bases. Per the germline V gene, CDR1 is MNHEY and CDR2 is SVGAGI. The CDR3 totals 15 residues.

The V and J genes are TRBV6-6 and TRBJ1-1; no clear D. This CDR3 is 14 amino acids long. Trimming removed 3 bases at V and 1 base at J, with 9 bases between. Germline-derived CDR1 and CDR2 are MNHNY and SVGAGI (reference sequence). The DNA for the CDR3 is TGTGCCAGCAGTTATACGGGAGCGAACACTGAAGCTTTCTTT. Protein: CASSYTGANTEAFF.

V and J are TRBV6-5 and TRBJ1-5; tentatively, D is TRBD1 (6 bases). Between the trimmed V and J ends, which lost 3 bases and 7 bases, there was a span of 16 bases. The CDR3 is 15 residues long. Germline-derived CDR1 and CDR2 are MNHEY and SVGAGI. The CDR3 DNA is TGTGCCAGCAGTTATACGGGGGGCAGTGAGCAGCCCCAGCATTTT. It codes for CASSYTGGSEQPQHF.

This chain connects TRBV6-1 to TRBJ1-1; no reliable D call. The germline CDR1 and CDR2 sequences are MNHNS and SASEGT. V shed 6 bases and J shed 8 bases, with 13 bases lying between them. CDR3 length: 12 residues. CDR3 protein: CASSGWTLEAFF. As DNA, the CDR3 is TGTGCCAGCAGCGGTTGGACCCTCGAAGCTTTCTTT.

V is TRBV11-2 and J is TRBJ1-1; D is possibly TRBD1 (5 bases). The CDR3 length is 15 residues. Germline V gives CDR1 SGHAT, CDR2 FQNNGV. V lost 1 base, J lost 4 bases, and 13 bases lay in between. In DNA form, the CDR3 reads TGTGCCAGCAGCTTAGGATTGGGGGGATCCACTGAAGCTTTCTTT. Encoded protein: CASSLGLGGSTEAFF.

The chain combines TRBV19 with TRBJ1-4; no reliable D call. The CDR3 covers 13 residues. Germline V gene lookup returns CDR1 LNHDA and CDR2 SQIVND (reference sequence). Trimming shortened V by 11 bases and J by 1 base, and 11 bases separated the two germline ends. The CDR3 DNA is TGTGCCGCCGCCGCCTTAACTAATGAAAAACTGTTTTTT. Its translation: CAAAALTNEKLFF.